Listed below are T cell receptor beta chains from one sample, sequenced in a study of siplizumab effects on memory and regulatory T cells. TCRdb's copy holds only in-frame clones and misses some; the assay was immunoSEQ multiplex PCR. The sample yields some 100,000 clones, roughly nine tenths seen once. Material: Tregs sorted from blood. The receptors were gathered from a human donor in good health. CDR3s include the opening cysteine and the closing phenylalanine or tryptophan. The D gene is left open where the match is weak. Clone size is shown for a subset of rows, as once, few, many or a class of expanded clone.

d_call: TRBD2; v_call: TRBV19; j_call: TRBJ2-4; clone_size: once; cdr3_nt: TGTGCCAGTAGTATTCCGGGGGAGGGAACCAAAAACATTCAGTACTTC; cdr3_aa: CASSIPGEGTKNIQYF
d_call: .; v_call: TRBV19; j_call: TRBJ2-5; clone_size: .; cdr3_nt: TGTGCCAGTAGTACCAATCGGGGAGAGACCCAGTACTTC; cdr3_aa: CASSTNRGETQYF
d_call: .; v_call: TRBV7-6; j_call: TRBJ2-7; clone_size: .; cdr3_nt: TGTGCCAGCAGCTTGGGGGCTTCCTACGAGCAGTACTTC; cdr3_aa: CASSLGASYEQYF
d_call: .; v_call: TRBV5-1; j_call: TRBJ2-1; clone_size: .; cdr3_nt: TGCGCCAGCAGCTTGGGCTGGGGGGATGAGCAGTTCTTC; cdr3_aa: CASSLGWGDEQFF
d_call: .; v_call: TRBV1; j_call: TRBJ2-7; clone_size: .; cdr3_nt: TGCACCAGCAGCCAAGATCGGCGAGCGGAGCAGTACTTC; cdr3_aa: CTSSQDRRAEQYF
d_call: TRBD2; v_call: TRBV5-1; j_call: TRBJ2-5; clone_size: .; cdr3_nt: TGCGCCAGCAGCTTGGGACTAGCGGGAGATCATCAAGAGACCCAGTACTTC; cdr3_aa: CASSLGLAGDHQETQYF
d_call: .; v_call: TRBV6-1; j_call: TRBJ2-3; clone_size: .; cdr3_nt: TGTGCCAGCTGGGCAGCAGGGCTAACAGATACGCAGTATTTT; cdr3_aa: CASWAAGLTDTQYF
d_call: .; v_call: TRBV29-1; j_call: TRBJ2-5; clone_size: .; cdr3_nt: TGCAGCGTTGATGGCAGGGGTCAAGAGACCCAGTACTTC; cdr3_aa: CSVDGRGQETQYF
d_call: TRBD1; v_call: TRBV4-2; j_call: TRBJ1-1; clone_size: once; cdr3_nt: TGTGCCAGCAGCTGGGGACAGACTCACACTGAAGCTTTCTTT; cdr3_aa: CASSWGQTHTEAFF
d_call: TRBD1; v_call: TRBV11-2; j_call: TRBJ2-7; clone_size: .; cdr3_nt: TGTGCCAGCAGCCTGACCCCCCGGACAGGGGGCACCTACGAGCAGTACTTC; cdr3_aa: CASSLTPRTGGTYEQYF
d_call: .; v_call: TRBV18; j_call: TRBJ1-3; clone_size: .; cdr3_nt: TGTGCCAGCTCACTAGGCTCTGGAAACACCATATATTTT; cdr3_aa: CASSLGSGNTIYF
d_call: .; v_call: TRBV5-1; j_call: TRBJ2-7; clone_size: .; cdr3_nt: TGCGCCAGCAGCTTGCGACCAGGGGTCAGCTCCTACGAGCAGTACTTC; cdr3_aa: CASSLRPGVSSYEQYF
d_call: .; v_call: TRBV6-6; j_call: TRBJ2-1; clone_size: .; cdr3_nt: TGTGCCAGCAGTTACTTGGCTAGTCTTGGGAATGAGCAGTTCTTC; cdr3_aa: CASSYLASLGNEQFF
d_call: .; v_call: TRBV10-3; j_call: TRBJ2-7; clone_size: .; cdr3_nt: TGTGCCAGCCGGGACGACTACGAGCAGTACTTC; cdr3_aa: CASRDDYEQYF
d_call: .; v_call: TRBV7-9; j_call: TRBJ2-3; clone_size: .; cdr3_nt: TGTGCCAGCAGCTTAGTGGCAGGGCCAGATACGCAGTATTTT; cdr3_aa: CASSLVAGPDTQYF
d_call: TRBD2; v_call: TRBV19; j_call: TRBJ2-2; clone_size: .; cdr3_nt: TGTGCCAGTAGTATCCGACTAGCGGGAAGTAAGAACACCGGGGAGCTGTTTTTT; cdr3_aa: CASSIRLAGSKNTGELFF
d_call: .; v_call: TRBV2; j_call: TRBJ1-5; clone_size: .; cdr3_nt: TGTGCCAGCAGAGGTGGACAGAGCCTCAATCAGCCCCAGCATTTT; cdr3_aa: CASRGGQSLNQPQHF
d_call: .; v_call: TRBV28; j_call: TRBJ2-7; clone_size: once; cdr3_nt: TGTGCCAGCAGCGGTTCCTACGAGCAGTACTTC; cdr3_aa: CASSGSYEQYF
d_call: .; v_call: TRBV12-5; j_call: TRBJ1-1; clone_size: .; cdr3_nt: TGTGCTAGTGGCTACCTAAGCACTGAAGCTTTCTTT; cdr3_aa: CASGYLSTEAFF
d_call: TRBD2; v_call: TRBV19; j_call: TRBJ2-2; clone_size: .; cdr3_nt: TGTGCCAGTAGTTCCCGGACTAGCGGGAGATATACCGGGGAGCTGTTTTTT; cdr3_aa: CASSSRTSGRYTGELFF
d_call: .; v_call: TRBV29-1; j_call: TRBJ2-7; clone_size: .; cdr3_nt: TGCAGCGTTGAAGAGGGGATCTACGAGCAGTACTTC; cdr3_aa: CSVEEGIYEQYF
d_call: TRBD1; v_call: TRBV5-1; j_call: TRBJ2-7; clone_size: .; cdr3_nt: TGCGCCAGCAGCTTGGCCTTGACAGGGGTGTCCTACGAGCAGTACTTC; cdr3_aa: CASSLALTGVSYEQYF
d_call: .; v_call: TRBV5-4; j_call: TRBJ2-1; clone_size: .; cdr3_nt: TGTGCCAGCAGCTTCCGGGACAAAAACAATGAGCAGTTCTTC; cdr3_aa: CASSFRDKNNEQFF
d_call: TRBD2; v_call: TRBV18; j_call: TRBJ2-1; clone_size: .; cdr3_nt: TGTGCCAGCTCACTGGGACTAGCGGGAGACAATGAGCAGTTCTTC; cdr3_aa: CASSLGLAGDNEQFF
d_call: TRBD1; v_call: TRBV10-3; j_call: TRBJ2-7; clone_size: .; cdr3_nt: TGTGCGTCCTCAGGGACAGGGATACCCGAGCAGTACTTC; cdr3_aa: CASSGTGIPEQYF
d_call: .; v_call: TRBV9; j_call: TRBJ1-1; clone_size: .; cdr3_nt: TGTGCCAGCAGCTATGGATTGAACACTGAAGCTTTCTTT; cdr3_aa: CASSYGLNTEAFF
d_call: .; v_call: TRBV28; j_call: TRBJ2-1; clone_size: once; cdr3_nt: TGTGCCAGCAACCGGGAAGTCAATGAGCAGTTCTTC; cdr3_aa: CASNREVNEQFF
d_call: .; v_call: TRBV6-5; j_call: TRBJ1-1; clone_size: .; cdr3_nt: TGTGCCAGCATCCAAAGGGGGGATCTGAACACTGAAGCTTTCTTT; cdr3_aa: CASIQRGDLNTEAFF
d_call: TRBD2; v_call: TRBV11-1; j_call: TRBJ2-3; clone_size: once; cdr3_nt: TGTGCCAGCAGCCCATTCAAGAGGAGCGGGAGCCCAGATACGCAGTATTTT; cdr3_aa: CASSPFKRSGSPDTQYF
d_call: TRBD2; v_call: TRBV6-5; j_call: TRBJ2-1; clone_size: .; cdr3_nt: TGTGCCAGCAGTACCGGGACTAGATTCAATGAGCAGTTCTTC; cdr3_aa: CASSTGTRFNEQFF
d_call: TRBD1; v_call: TRBV5-1; j_call: TRBJ2-2; clone_size: .; cdr3_nt: TGCGCCAGCGCATACAGGGGTATAGGCACCGGGGAGCTGTTTTTT; cdr3_aa: CASAYRGIGTGELFF
d_call: TRBD2; v_call: TRBV7-8; j_call: TRBJ2-5; clone_size: .; cdr3_nt: TGTGCCAGCAGCTTAGCGATGATAGCGGGAGGTGGAGAGACCCAGTACTTC; cdr3_aa: CASSLAMIAGGGETQYF
d_call: .; v_call: TRBV6-6; j_call: TRBJ2-7; clone_size: .; cdr3_nt: TGTGCCAGCAGTTACTCTATTATGGATTTCCCCTACGAGCAGTACTTC; cdr3_aa: CASSYSIMDFPYEQYF
d_call: .; v_call: TRBV19; j_call: TRBJ2-2; clone_size: .; cdr3_nt: TGTGCCAGTAGTATTTTGACAGGAATTACCGGGGAGCTGTTTTTT; cdr3_aa: CASSILTGITGELFF
d_call: .; v_call: TRBV14; j_call: TRBJ2-7; clone_size: .; cdr3_nt: TGTGCCAGCAGCTATGGGCCCGCCTACGAGCAGTACTTC; cdr3_aa: CASSYGPAYEQYF
d_call: .; v_call: TRBV28; j_call: TRBJ2-3; clone_size: .; cdr3_nt: TGTGCCAGCAGCCTGATCGGGGGTTTGACAGATACGCAGTATTTT; cdr3_aa: CASSLIGGLTDTQYF
d_call: .; v_call: TRBV19; j_call: TRBJ1-2; clone_size: once; cdr3_nt: TGTGCCAGTAGTATAGCGGGGATTTATGGCTACACCTTC; cdr3_aa: CASSIAGIYGYTF
d_call: .; v_call: TRBV5-1; j_call: TRBJ2-2; clone_size: .; cdr3_nt: TGCGCCAGCAGCCGATCTCAGACGACCGGGGAGCTGTTTTTT; cdr3_aa: CASSRSQTTGELFF
d_call: .; v_call: TRBV11-2; j_call: TRBJ2-3; clone_size: .; cdr3_nt: TGTGCCAGCAGCTTAGGGGGTGGTTCTAGCACAGATACGCAGTATTTT; cdr3_aa: CASSLGGGSSTDTQYF
d_call: .; v_call: TRBV7-2; j_call: TRBJ1-2; clone_size: .; cdr3_nt: TGTGCCAGCAGCCGTCGCCGTTTGGACACGGGCTATGGCTACACCTTC; cdr3_aa: CASSRRRLDTGYGYTF
d_call: TRBD1; v_call: TRBV5-4; j_call: TRBJ2-7; clone_size: .; cdr3_nt: TGTGCCAGCAGCTCCGAATATGGACAGGGTATGGAGCAGTACTTC; cdr3_aa: CASSSEYGQGMEQYF
d_call: .; v_call: TRBV6-1; j_call: TRBJ1-2; clone_size: .; cdr3_nt: TGTGCCAGCAGTGAACAAGGCCACTATGGCTACACCTTC; cdr3_aa: CASSEQGHYGYTF
d_call: .; v_call: TRBV2; j_call: TRBJ2-1; clone_size: once; cdr3_nt: TGTGCCAGCAGACGCGGGTTAGGGTACAATGAGCAGTTCTTC; cdr3_aa: CASRRGLGYNEQFF
d_call: TRBD1; v_call: TRBV2; j_call: TRBJ2-1; clone_size: .; cdr3_nt: TGTGCCAGCAGAGAGGACAGGGTTCTGAATGAGCAGTTCTTC; cdr3_aa: CASREDRVLNEQFF
d_call: .; v_call: TRBV5-1; j_call: TRBJ1-3; clone_size: .; cdr3_nt: TGCGCCAGCAGCTTGGATGGTCGGAACACCATATATTTT; cdr3_aa: CASSLDGRNTIYF
d_call: .; v_call: TRBV5-1; j_call: TRBJ2-7; clone_size: .; cdr3_nt: TGCGCCAGCAGCTTGCCAGGGCGAGAGCAGTACTTC; cdr3_aa: CASSLPGREQYF
d_call: .; v_call: TRBV19; j_call: TRBJ1-2; clone_size: .; cdr3_nt: TGTGCCAGTAGCAGCGCCATCGGAGGGAAGGGCTATGGCTACACCTTC; cdr3_aa: CASSSAIGGKGYGYTF
d_call: TRBD2; v_call: TRBV5-1; j_call: TRBJ2-3; clone_size: .; cdr3_nt: TGCGCCAGCAAGCTAGCGGACACAGATACGCAGTATTTT; cdr3_aa: CASKLADTDTQYF
d_call: .; v_call: TRBV30; j_call: TRBJ1-2; clone_size: .; cdr3_nt: TGTGCCTGGAGCCTTGTCACTTCGGGCGGCTACACCTTC; cdr3_aa: CAWSLVTSGGYTF